This T cell receptor beta chain was identified during a study of T cell responses to AZD1222 COVID-19 vaccine. This CDR3 is built from 15 residues. Germline CDR1 GTSNPN, CDR2 SVGIG (reference sequence). V was pared by 3 bases and J by 3 bases, with 5 bases of the junction left unmatched. Findings of the study overall: Spike-specific TCR breadth and depth were elevated following two AZD1222 doses.

Some clones are missing from TCRdb's copy, which holds only in-frame ones; the method was immunoSEQ multiplex PCR. The repertoire holds 100,000 to 150,000 clones, 80% to 95% seen once, with roughly 1% in the top ten. This clone has only one observation. Antigen unknown. The sample consisted of peripheral blood, taken 28 days after the second AZD1222 dose. The TCR originated in an adult who received the AZD1222 COVID-19 vaccine. The rearrangement uses TRBV30 and TRBJ1-2; the match to TRBD1 covers 12 bases. The CDR3 spells CAWRRDRGRDYGYTF. CDR3 sequence (DNA): TGTGCCTGGAGGCGGGACAGGGGGCGCGACTATGGCTACACCTTC.